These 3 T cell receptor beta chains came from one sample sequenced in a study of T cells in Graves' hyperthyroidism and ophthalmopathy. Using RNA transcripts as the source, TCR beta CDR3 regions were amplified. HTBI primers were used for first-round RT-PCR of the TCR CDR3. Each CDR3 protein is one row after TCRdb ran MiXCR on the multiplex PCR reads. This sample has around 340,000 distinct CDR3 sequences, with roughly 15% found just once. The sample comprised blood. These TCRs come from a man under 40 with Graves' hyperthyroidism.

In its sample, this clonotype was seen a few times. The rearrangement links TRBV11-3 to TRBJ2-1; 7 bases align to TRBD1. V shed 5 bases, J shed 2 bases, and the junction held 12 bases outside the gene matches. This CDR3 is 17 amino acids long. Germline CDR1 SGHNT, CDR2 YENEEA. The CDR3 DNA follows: TGTGCCAGCAGCCCCATGACAGGGTCTAACGCCTACAATGAGCAGTTCTTC. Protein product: CASSPMTGSNAYNEQFF. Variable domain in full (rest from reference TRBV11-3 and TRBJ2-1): EAGVVQSPRYKIIEKKQPVAFWCNPISGHNTLYWYLQNLGQGPELLIRYENEEAVDDSQLPKDRFSAERLKGVDSTLKIQPAELGDSAVYLCASSPMTGSNAYNEQFFGPGTRLTVL.

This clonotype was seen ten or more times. The CDR3 loop is CSANGDGWDTQYF. CDR3 DNA: TGCAGTGCTAACGGAGACGGCTGGGATACGCAGTATTTT. The rearrangement uses TRBV20-1 and TRBJ2-3, with D unclear. The V end was cut by 4 bases, the J end by 6 bases, with 14 bases between. The CDR3 contains 13 residues. The germline V gene encodes CDR1 DFQATT and CDR2 SNEGSKA (reference sequence).

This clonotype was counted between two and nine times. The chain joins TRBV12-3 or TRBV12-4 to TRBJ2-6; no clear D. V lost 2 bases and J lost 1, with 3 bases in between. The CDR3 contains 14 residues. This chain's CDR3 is CASSLLSGANVLTF. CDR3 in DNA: TGTGCCAGCAGTTTACTATCTGGGGCCAACGTCCTGACTTTC.